The sequence of this T cell receptor (beta chain) was determined in a study of T cells of healthy individuals. Per germline, CDR1 PRHDT and CDR2 FYEKMQ (reference sequence). The CDR3 spans 15 residues. One entry per CDR3 protein, called by TCRdb with MiXCR from the 5' RACE reads. The data hold tens of thousands of distinct CDR3 sequences, with under 15% observed a single time. To note about this clonotype: This may be a read error, as it is one base from a much larger clone.

The clonotype comes from a human donor in good health. The J gene is TRBJ1-5, the V gene TRBV13; D is ambiguous. The CDR3 coding sequence is TGTACCAGCAGCTTAGGCCAAGCTCCGGGGAAGCCCCAGCATTTT. It translates to CTSSLGQAPGKPQHF.